The clone carrying this T cell receptor (beta chain) came up many times. Its target is unknown. This sample was included in a study of T cells in Graves' hyperthyroidism and ophthalmopathy. Across the whole study: Prior to any treatment, at the point of initial diagnosis, peripheral blood was collected. Study results and caveats: Researchers found most expanded thyroid clonotypes above 0.001 in blood as well.

Trimming took off 3 bases at V and 7 bases at J, with 17 bases between the two ends. The CDR3 runs 14 residues. Germline V gene lookup returns CDR1 SGHRS and CDR2 YFSETQ. There were TCR beta CDR3 regions amplified from RNA transcripts. The HTBI primer set drove a first-round RT-PCR of the TCR CDR3. Using its own MiXCR run on the multiplex PCR reads, TCRdb lists one record per CDR3 protein. The table records fewer than 450,000 distinct CDR3 sequences, over 13% of them present only once. Clinical symptoms, serum thyroxine, TRAb, thyroid ultrasound and orbital computed tomography informed diagnoses. Extraction of PBMCs used more than 8.5 ml of fresh peripheral blood.

Input material: blood. The sequence was collected from a man aged 45-60 years with Graves' ophthalmopathy. V and J are TRBV5-1 and TRBJ2-7, with D possibly being TRBD2 (5 bases). In DNA form, the CDR3 reads TGCGCCAGCAGCTACCCCTCCGCTAGCTTGGAGCAGTACTTC. Amino acids: CASSYPSASLEQYF.